The 28 T cell receptor beta chains reported below all come from one sample, sequenced in a study of blood T cell repertoires in COVID-19. TCRdb keeps only in-frame clones here, not all; method: immunoSEQ multiplex PCR. The repertoire includes about 45,000 clones, approximately 85% of them detected once, and under 35% sits in the top ten. Sequencing was performed on peripheral blood. These receptor sequences come from a woman aged 80 or over with acute or convalescent COVID-19.

This clone was recorded a few times. The chain joins TRBV12-3 or TRBV12-4 to TRBJ1-2, with D possibly TRBD1 on 6 matching bases. This CDR3 is 12 amino acids long. The V gene lost 8 bases and the J gene lost 7 bases, with 14 bases spanning the gap. The DNA of the CDR3 is TGTGCCAGCGGTCAGGGGAGTAGTGGCTACACCTTC. Amino acid sequence: CASGQGSSGYTF.

The rearrangement uses TRBV6-5 and TRBJ2-5, with TRBD1 matching over 7 bases. This CDR3 is 16 amino acids long. V was pared by 4 bases and J by 2 bases, with 10 bases of the junction left unmatched. Germline V gives CDR1 MNHEY, CDR2 SVGAGI. CDR3 sequence (DNA): TGTGCCAGCAGTTCACCGAGGACAGGCCTACAAGAGACCCAGTACTTC. Translating it yields CASSSPRTGLQETQYF.

CDR3 nucleotides: TGTGCCAGCAGCGTCGGGACAGATGGAAACACCATATATTTT. This codes for CASSVGTDGNTIYF. The chain couples TRBV9 to TRBJ1-3, with 7 bases that match TRBD1. V shed 2 bases, J shed 3 bases, and the junction held 2 bases outside the gene matches. From germline, CDR1 is SGDLS and CDR2 YYNGEE. The CDR3 is 14 amino acids. The entire variable domain, with the rest obtained from reference TRBV9 and TRBJ1-3, is as follows: DSGVTQTPKHLITATGQRVTLRCSPRSGDLSVYWYQQSLDQGLQFLIQYYNGEERAKGNILERFSAQQFPDLHSELNLSSLELGDSALYFCASSVGTDGNTIYFGEGSWLTVV.

The chain employs TRBV3-1 (or the pseudogene TRBV3-2) and TRBJ1-3, with D possibly matching TRBD1 (5 bases). With 0 bases removed from V and 2 bases from J, the gap between germline ends came to 8 bases. The CDR3 runs 15 residues. Germline V gene sequence: CDR1 LGHDT, CDR2 YNNKEL (reference sequence). The CDR3 here is CASSQEPGTGNTIYF. CDR3 in DNA: TGTGCCAGCAGCCAAGAACCAGGGACTGGAAACACCATATATTTT.

This clone was found a few times. The rearrangement uses TRBV30 and TRBJ1-1, with D tentatively TRBD1 (5 bases). Trimming shortened V by 8 bases and J by 0 bases, and 13 bases separated the two germline ends. The V gene's germline CDR1 is GTSNPN and CDR2 SVGIG (reference sequence). CDR3 size: 13 residues. The CDR3 here is CAGQVGMNTEAFF. CDR3 in DNA: TGTGCCGGACAAGTGGGGATGAACACTGAAGCTTTCTTT.

The chain has TRBV6-4 and TRBJ2-7; weak D call: TRBD1 (6 bases). CDR1 is MRHNA, CDR2 SNTAGT, per germline. The V end was cut by 2 bases, the J end by 6 bases, with 11 bases between. The CDR3 is 13 residues long. CDR3 amino acids: CASSDPDRCEQYF. CDR3 nucleotides: TGTGCCAGCAGTGACCCCGACAGGTGCGAGCAGTACTTC.

V usage is TRBV28 and J usage is TRBJ2-1, with TRBD2 identical over 9 bases. The CDR3 has 14 amino acids. Germline trimming cut 11 bases from V and 5 bases from J; bases unmatched to any gene: 10. Germline-derived CDR1 and CDR2 are MDHEN and SYDVKM. The CDR3 sequence is CASRPGLANNEQFF. In DNA form, the CDR3 reads TGTGCCTCCCGACCGGGACTAGCCAACAATGAGCAGTTCTTC.

The V gene is TRBV10-3, the J gene TRBJ1-1, with 9 nucleotides matching TRBD1. CDR3 length: 14 amino acids. Unmatched junction bases numbered 4, after V lost 3 bases and J lost 5 bases. Germline lookup yields CDR1 ENHRY and CDR2 SYGVKD. CDR3 protein: CAISDGQGSTEAFF. CDR3 nucleotide sequence: TGTGCCATCAGTGACGGACAGGGGTCTACTGAAGCTTTCTTT.

The chain carries TRBV19 and TRBJ2-3; maybe TRBD2 (6 bases). The CDR3 is made up of 15 amino acids. V shed 10 bases and J shed 2 bases, with 19 bases lying between them. Germline assignment: CDR1 LNHDA and CDR2 SQIVND (reference sequence). CDR3 sequence reads: CATSGGVAVTDTQYF. CDR3 sequence (DNA): TGTGCCACCTCCGGTGGGGTAGCGGTCACAGATACGCAGTATTTT.

The gene calls are TRBV5-1 and TRBJ1-2; 8 bases align to TRBD1. V lost 4 bases, J lost 8 bases, and 7 bases stayed unmatched. Germline-derived CDR1 and CDR2 are SGHRS and YFSETQ. The CDR3 has 13 residues. The CDR3 coding sequence is TGCGCCAGCAGCCCTCTGACAGGGGACGGCTACACCTTC. Its translation is CASSPLTGDGYTF.

This rearrangement joins TRBV11-2 to TRBJ2-3; weak D call: TRBD2 (6 bases). The CDR3 totals 14 residues. Germline CDR1 is SGHAT and CDR2 is FQNNGV. Trimming removed 6 bases from V and 7 bases from J, with 17 bases in between. CDR3 sequence reads: CASRRGGSGNTQYF. The CDR3 bases are TGTGCCAGCAGAAGAGGCGGTAGCGGAAATACGCAGTATTTT.

DNA of the CDR3: TGTGCCAGCAGCGTAGGCGAACTCGACAGGCTCCTTGGCTACACCTTC. This translates into CASSVGELDRLLGYTF. V usage is TRBV9 and J usage is TRBJ1-2; D is possibly TRBD1 (6 bases). Deletions cut 0 bases from V and 7 bases from J, with 19 bases between. CDR3 size: 16 residues. CDR1 and CDR2 from the germline V gene are SGDLS and YYNGEE.

With respect to this clone: A far larger clone is a single base away, which makes a read error likely. The gene calls are TRBV2 and TRBJ2-7; 7 bases align to TRBD2. Germline CDR1 and CDR2: SNHLY and FYNNEI. The CDR3 covers 16 residues. J was trimmed by 0 bases and V by 11 bases; bases with no gene match: 16. CDR3 loop: CACCGGERVGSYEQYF. CDR3 nucleotide sequence: TGTGCCTGCTGTGGGGGGGAACGGGTGGGCTCCTACGAGCAGTACTTC.

This rearrangement joins TRBV10-1 to TRBJ1-2; a possible D gene is TRBD1 (6 bases). Deletions cut 6 bases from V and 7 bases from J, with 21 bases between. The germline gives CDR1 WNHNN, CDR2 SYGVQD (reference sequence). The CDR3 covers 15 residues. The CDR3 bases are TGCGCCAGCAGATCCCGTTGTACAGGGTCTTTTGGCTACACCTTC. This gives the protein CASRSRCTGSFGYTF.

For the CDR3, the DNA is TGTGCCAGCAGCTCCCGACTAGCCCGCTACAATGAGCAGTTCTTC. It encodes CASSSRLARYNEQFF. J is TRBJ2-1 and V is TRBV11-2; TRBD2 matches 7 bases. The length of the CDR3 is 15 residues. Germline values: CDR1 SGHAT, CDR2 FQNNGV. With V trimmed by 4 bases and J by 3 bases, 6 bases remained unmatched.

The rearrangement joins TRBV1 to TRBJ2-1; the D call in the table, TRBD2, was not verified against the DNA. TRBV1 constitutes a pseudogene. The CDR3 has 17 residues. CDR3 bases: TGCACCAGCAGCCAAGTGTCGCGGGTAAGCTCCTACAATGAGCAGTTCTTC. It codes for CTSSQVSRVSSYNEQFF.

This clone came up a few times. The chain links TRBV4-2 to TRBJ2-7; TRBD2 agrees at 11 bases. V lost 5 bases, J lost 2 bases, and 8 bases stayed unmatched. CDR1 and CDR2 (germline): LGHNA, YNFKEQ. This CDR3 has 16 residues. CDR3 DNA sequence: TGTGCCAGCAGCGCCCCGGGACTAGCGGAGGCCTACGAGCAGTACTTC. This translates into CASSAPGLAEAYEQYF.

DNA for the CDR3: TGCGCCAGCAGTAAGAACCGGGGGGTAATAAACACTGAAGCTTTCTTT. Its protein product is CASSKNRGVINTEAFF. The chain has TRBV5-1 and TRBJ1-1; possibly TRBD1 for D (5 bases). The CDR3 sequence is 16 residues long. V was shortened by 5 bases and J by 2 bases, with 19 bases between the two germline ends. CDR1 and CDR2 from the germline V gene are SGHRS and YFSETQ.

This clone has just one count. The chain joins TRBV5-1 to TRBJ2-1; 11 bases agree with TRBD2. J was trimmed by 9 bases and V by 4 bases; bases with no gene match: 9. The length of the CDR3 is 15 residues. Germline V gene data show CDR1 as SGHRS and CDR2 as YFSETQ. The DNA for the CDR3 is TGCGCCAGCAGCCCCAACGTCGGGACTAGCGGTGAGCAGTTCTTC. Residues: CASSPNVGTSGEQFF. The whole variable domain, remainder taken from reference TRBV5-1 and TRBJ2-1, is KAGVTQTPRYLIKTRGQQVTLSCSPISGHRSVSWYQQTPGQGLQFLFEYFSETQRNKGNFPGRFSGRQFSNSRSEMNVSTLELGDSALYLCASSPNVGTSGEQFFGPGTRLTVL.

J is TRBJ1-5 and V is TRBV2; D unclear. Per the germline V gene, CDR1 is SNHLY and CDR2 is FYNNEI. CDR3 length equals 15 residues. The V end lost 7 bases, the J end lost 7 bases, and 20 bases lay between the germline ends. CDR3 sequence: CASTISYSSFQPQHF. CDR3 DNA: TGTGCCAGCACGATATCTTACAGCTCCTTCCAGCCCCAGCATTTT.

The chain uses TRBV5-8 and TRBJ2-2; 7 positions agree with TRBD1. J was trimmed by 6 bases and V by 1 base; bases with no gene match: 6. This CDR3 region has 15 residues. The germline CDR1 and CDR2 sequences are SGHTS and YDEGEE. The DNA of the CDR3 is TGTGCCAGCAGCTTGAAGGGGGCTCCTGCCGGGGAGCTGTTTTTT. This translates into CASSLKGAPAGELFF.

The J gene is TRBJ2-7, the V gene TRBV28; 13 positions agree with TRBD2. Looked up from germline, CDR1 is MDHEN and CDR2 is SYDVKM. The CDR3 extends over 14 amino acids. J gave up 2 bases and V 9 bases, and 4 bases lay outside the gene matches. The CDR3 DNA reads as TGTGCCAGTCTGACTAGCGGGAGGCCCTACGAGCAGTACTTC. This encodes CASLTSGRPYEQYF.

In this sample, this clone turned up a few times. The chain couples TRBV25-1 to TRBJ2-3; possible D gene TRBD2, 5 bases. The CDR3 runs 15 residues. Deletions cut 5 bases from V and 0 bases from J, with 12 bases between. In germline, CDR1 is MGHDK, CDR2 SYGVNS. This chain's CDR3 is CASSKGGGSTDTQYF. CDR3 DNA sequence: TGTGCCAGCAGTAAAGGAGGAGGTAGCACAGATACGCAGTATTTT.

The chain recombines TRBV5-6 with TRBJ2-3; the match to TRBD2 covers 7 bases. The CDR3 contains 16 residues. The germline gives CDR1 SGHDT, CDR2 YYEEEE. The V and J ends lost 3 bases and 5 bases, in that order; junction bases with no gene match: 12. DNA for the CDR3: TGTGCCAGCAGCTCCGCTTTGCGGGAGAATAAAGATACGCAGTATTTT. Protein: CASSSALRENKDTQYF.

CDR3 amino acids: CASSEIKGTGELFF. The CDR3 bases are TGTGCCAGCAGTGAAATTAAGGGGACCGGGGAGCTGTTTTTT. The genes are TRBV2 and TRBJ2-2; perhaps TRBD1 as D (5 bases). The germline V and J ends were trimmed by 2 bases and 5 bases, with 9 bases remaining between them. This CDR3 has 14 residues. Germline lookup yields CDR1 SNHLY and CDR2 FYNNEI.

The chain combines TRBV7-2 with TRBJ2-7, with 8 bases lining up with TRBD2. After removal of 0 bases from V and 5 bases from J, the junction contained 9 bases not matched to a gene. The CDR3 runs 16 residues. Germline values: CDR1 SGHTA, CDR2 FQGNSA. CDR3 amino acids: CASSLAQSGSIHEQYF. The DNA for the CDR3 is TGTGCCAGCAGCTTAGCGCAGAGCGGGAGCATCCACGAGCAGTACTTC.

The chain employs TRBV5-1 and TRBJ1-1; no firm D call. Germline assignment: CDR1 SGHRS and CDR2 YFSETQ. This CDR3 has 14 amino acids. Trimming removed 2 bases at V and 0 bases at J, with 8 bases between. In DNA, the CDR3 is TGCGCCAGCAGCTTTTCAGGTGTGAACACTGAAGCTTTCTTT. As protein: CASSFSGVNTEAFF.

The chain carries TRBV28 and TRBJ1-6; maybe TRBD1 (6 bases). Per the germline V gene, CDR1 is MDHEN and CDR2 is SYDVKM. V was clipped by 8 bases and J by 7 bases, with 21 bases between them. The CDR3 spans 16 residues. CDR3 in amino acids: CASQPLLGGVNSPLHF. The DNA of the CDR3 is TGTGCCAGCCAACCCCTCCTTGGGGGCGTGAATTCACCCCTCCACTTT.